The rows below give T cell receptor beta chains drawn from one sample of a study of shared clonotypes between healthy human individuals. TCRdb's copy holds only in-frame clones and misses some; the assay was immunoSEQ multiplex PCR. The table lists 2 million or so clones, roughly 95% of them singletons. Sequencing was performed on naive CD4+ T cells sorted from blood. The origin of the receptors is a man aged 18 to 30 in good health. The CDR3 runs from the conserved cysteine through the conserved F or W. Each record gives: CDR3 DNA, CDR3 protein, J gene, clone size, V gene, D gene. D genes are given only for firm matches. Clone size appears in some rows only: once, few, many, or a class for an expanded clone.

CDR3nt: TGTGCCAGCAAGGGGACAGGTCCCGCTGGCTACACCTTC; CDR3aa: CASKGTGPAGYTF; j_gene: TRBJ1-2; abundance: -; v_gene: TRBV6-4; d_gene: TRBD1
CDR3nt: TGCGCCAGCAGCCAAGAGGAGACTACTAACTATGGCTACACCTTC; CDR3aa: CASSQEETTNYGYTF; j_gene: TRBJ1-2; abundance: once; v_gene: TRBV4-1; d_gene: -
CDR3nt: TGTGCCAGTGCCGGGAGCTCCTATAATTCACCCCTCCACTTT; CDR3aa: CASAGSSYNSPLHF; j_gene: TRBJ1-6; abundance: -; v_gene: TRBV19; d_gene: -
CDR3nt: TGTGCCACCCACCCTAGCGGGAGCACGAACACCGGGGAGCTGTTTTTT; CDR3aa: CATHPSGSTNTGELFF; j_gene: TRBJ2-2; abundance: once; v_gene: TRBV10-3; d_gene: TRBD2
CDR3nt: TGTGCCAGCAGTGACTCACAGGGGGCGAACACTGAAGCTTTCTTT; CDR3aa: CASSDSQGANTEAFF; j_gene: TRBJ1-1; abundance: -; v_gene: TRBV2; d_gene: TRBD1
CDR3nt: TGTGCCAGCAGCTTAAATGGGGCCAAGTCTGGAAACACCATATATTTT; CDR3aa: CASSLNGAKSGNTIYF; j_gene: TRBJ1-3; abundance: -; v_gene: TRBV11-2; d_gene: -
CDR3nt: TGTGCCAGCAGTTGGTCTGAGGGCCGTCAAGAGACCCAGTACTTC; CDR3aa: CASSWSEGRQETQYF; j_gene: TRBJ2-5; abundance: -; v_gene: TRBV6-6; d_gene: -
CDR3nt: TGTGCCAGCAGCTGGGCCGGGACAGATTCCTACGAGCAGTACTTC; CDR3aa: CASSWAGTDSYEQYF; j_gene: TRBJ2-7; abundance: -; v_gene: TRBV5-5; d_gene: TRBD1
CDR3nt: TGTGCCATCAGTGCTATCACCCGAGGAGATTCAAATGAAAAACTGTTTTTT; CDR3aa: CAISAITRGDSNEKLFF; j_gene: TRBJ1-4; abundance: once; v_gene: TRBV10-3; d_gene: -
CDR3nt: TGCGCCAGCAGCTTGGGTGGGACAGGACAAGAGACCCAGTACTTC; CDR3aa: CASSLGGTGQETQYF; j_gene: TRBJ2-5; abundance: -; v_gene: TRBV5-1; d_gene: TRBD1
CDR3nt: TGTGCCAGCACTTTGGGGGGACATGGCTACGAGCAGTACTTC; CDR3aa: CASTLGGHGYEQYF; j_gene: TRBJ2-7; abundance: -; v_gene: TRBV28; d_gene: -
CDR3nt: TGTGCCAGCAGCGTATCCTATGCGAGCGGCTACACCTTC; CDR3aa: CASSVSYASGYTF; j_gene: TRBJ1-2; abundance: -; v_gene: TRBV9; d_gene: -
CDR3nt: TGTGCCAGTAGGTGGGGTGGAGGGCACAATGAGCAGTTCTTC; CDR3aa: CASRWGGGHNEQFF; j_gene: TRBJ2-1; abundance: -; v_gene: TRBV19; d_gene: -
CDR3nt: TGTGCCAGCAGCCTCCTACCGACGGTTAATGAAAAACTGTTTTTT; CDR3aa: CASSLLPTVNEKLFF; j_gene: TRBJ1-4; abundance: -; v_gene: TRBV9; d_gene: -
CDR3nt: TGTGCCAGCAATCGAATTGGCGACTATGGCTACACCTTC; CDR3aa: CASNRIGDYGYTF; j_gene: TRBJ1-2; abundance: -; v_gene: TRBV5-4; d_gene: -
CDR3nt: TGTGCCAGCGACCCTCGACAGGGAACTGAAGCTTTCTTT; CDR3aa: CASDPRQGTEAFF; j_gene: TRBJ1-1; abundance: -; v_gene: TRBV2; d_gene: TRBD1
CDR3nt: TGTGCTAGTGGTTTGGTAGGGTTGGGGGGCAGCGAGCAGTTCTTC; CDR3aa: CASGLVGLGGSEQFF; j_gene: TRBJ2-1; abundance: -; v_gene: TRBV12-5; d_gene: -
CDR3nt: TGTGCCATCAGTGAACCTGGGGGGGAGCAGTACTTC; CDR3aa: CAISEPGGEQYF; j_gene: TRBJ2-7; abundance: -; v_gene: TRBV10-3; d_gene: -
CDR3nt: TGTGCCAGTAGTATTGGGTCTAAGACGCAGTATTTT; CDR3aa: CASSIGSKTQYF; j_gene: TRBJ2-3; abundance: -; v_gene: TRBV19; d_gene: -
CDR3nt: TGTGCCAGCAGCTCAGGACTAGCGGGCGCCGGGGAGCTGTTTTTT; CDR3aa: CASSSGLAGAGELFF; j_gene: TRBJ2-2; abundance: -; v_gene: TRBV7-9; d_gene: TRBD2
CDR3nt: TGTGCCAGCAGCTTACAGGGGACGTCCTACGAGCAGTACTTC; CDR3aa: CASSLQGTSYEQYF; j_gene: TRBJ2-7; abundance: once; v_gene: TRBV7-8; d_gene: -
CDR3nt: TGCGCCAGCTGTCGGAGCCTCTTAGACAGAAATAATTCACCCCTCCACTTT; CDR3aa: CASCRSLLDRNNSPLHF; j_gene: TRBJ1-6; abundance: -; v_gene: TRBV10-2; d_gene: -
CDR3nt: TGTGCTAGTGGTTTGTCTAGCGGAAACACAGATACGCAGTATTTT; CDR3aa: CASGLSSGNTDTQYF; j_gene: TRBJ2-3; abundance: -; v_gene: TRBV12-5; d_gene: TRBD2
CDR3nt: TGTGCCAGCAGCTTGGGGGTGCATCCCTACGAGCAGTACTTC; CDR3aa: CASSLGVHPYEQYF; j_gene: TRBJ2-7; abundance: -; v_gene: TRBV5-5; d_gene: -
CDR3nt: TGTGCCAGCAGCCTTCGGGCCGAGAGCGGTCAGCCCCAGCATTTT; CDR3aa: CASSLRAESGQPQHF; j_gene: TRBJ1-5; abundance: -; v_gene: TRBV6-4; d_gene: -
CDR3nt: TGTGCCAGCAACAGGTGGGGGAATCAGCCCCAGCATTTT; CDR3aa: CASNRWGNQPQHF; j_gene: TRBJ1-5; abundance: -; v_gene: TRBV2; d_gene: -
CDR3nt: TGTGCCAGCGGCAGAGACTACGAGCAGTACTTC; CDR3aa: CASGRDYEQYF; j_gene: TRBJ2-7; abundance: -; v_gene: TRBV6-5; d_gene: -
CDR3nt: TGTGCCAGCAGTCCACCTTGGGGGGGGGAGCAGTACTTC; CDR3aa: CASSPPWGGEQYF; j_gene: TRBJ2-7; abundance: -; v_gene: TRBV27; d_gene: TRBD2
CDR3nt: TGTGCCAGCAGTTTGGGCAGGCCGGGGACTGAAGCTTTCTTT; CDR3aa: CASSLGRPGTEAFF; j_gene: TRBJ1-1; abundance: -; v_gene: TRBV27; d_gene: -
CDR3nt: TGTGCCAGCAGTTACTCCCAGGGTTCTGCTTTCTTT; CDR3aa: CASSYSQGSAFF; j_gene: TRBJ1-1; abundance: once; v_gene: TRBV6-5; d_gene: -
CDR3nt: TGTGCCAGCTCTCCTCTCGGGAATGAGCAGTTCTTC; CDR3aa: CASSPLGNEQFF; j_gene: TRBJ2-1; abundance: -; v_gene: TRBV18; d_gene: -
CDR3nt: TGTGCCAGCAGCTTGGCGACGGGGTCCCGTTTGTTTGAGCAGTTCTTC; CDR3aa: CASSLATGSRLFEQFF; j_gene: TRBJ2-1; abundance: -; v_gene: TRBV11-1; d_gene: -
CDR3nt: TGTGCCAGCTCACCAGTTGGACAGGGCAATCAGCCCCAGCATTTT; CDR3aa: CASSPVGQGNQPQHF; j_gene: TRBJ1-5; abundance: -; v_gene: TRBV18; d_gene: TRBD1